This TCR beta chain was identified during a study of cytomegalovirus exposure and HLA in healthy donors. Study findings and constraints: One cluster of highly shared sequence variants probably arose as a sequencing artifact. Across donors, most TCRs were seen rarely, yet some public ones were widespread.

Healthy donors of bone marrow made up the group. PCR employed 60 Vbeta and 13 Jbeta primers. Authors' processing steps: Later reanalysis found approximately 80 million unique TCR beta chains, roughly 10 million of them shared. Clones were sequenced by immunoSEQ multiplex PCR, and TCRdb holds only the in-frame ones, with some missing. Clone size and V and J calls were adopted from that table, with D and trimming inferred from the DNA. The repertoire holds some 190,000 clones, with 82% as singletons. The V end lost 0 bases, the J end lost 5 bases, and 7 bases lay between the germline ends. This CDR3 is built from 13 residues. CDR1 and CDR2 (germline): MNHEY, SVGAGI. This clone was seen only a few times. The antigen is unknown.

The source is a middle-aged man in good health and CMV-seronegative. The sample comprised PBMCs. The V gene is TRBV6-5, the J gene TRBJ1-2, with D perhaps matching TRBD1 (5 bases). The CDR3: CASSYSGQYGYTF. As DNA, the CDR3 is TGTGCCAGCAGTTACTCTGGACAATATGGCTACACCTTC.